One and the same sample provided the 22 T cell receptor beta chains below, sequenced in a study of vaccination effects on CD4 cells after COVID-19. Peptide-pool stimulation followed by sequencing identified expanded antigen-specific CD4+ clonotypes in the ViraFEST assay. Scientists isolated CD4+ T cells after a roughly 10-day culture period ended. Two-dose BNT162b2 or mRNA-1273 vaccination was given to participants. Sequenced by immunoSEQ multiplex PCR; TCRdb stores in-frame clones only, minus some. The sample lists 15,000 to 20,000 clones; 76% were seen once. Their target antigens are unknown. Sequencing was performed on CD4+ T cells from PBMCs cultured with HCoV-NL63 spike peptides, taken after COVID-19 vaccination. These TCRs come from a human donor who received a COVID-19 vaccine.

This clone was counted between two and nine times. This sequence joins TRBV27 and TRBJ1-5, with a weak D call TRBD1 (6 bases). The V end lost 5 bases, the J end lost 7 bases, and 21 bases lay between the germline ends. CDR3 length: 16 amino acids. The germline V gene has CDR1 MNHEY and CDR2 SMNVEV (reference sequence). The CDR3 nucleotides read TGTGCCAGCAGTCCAGTGCGGAAGGGGGGTCGACAGCCCCAGCATTTT. Its protein product is CASSPVRKGGRQPQHF.

The chain recombines TRBV30 with TRBJ1-6; a weak D match, TRBD1 (6 bases). Trimming stripped 4 bases from V and 8 bases from J, with 12 bases between. The CDR3 totals 13 residues. Germline V lookup: CDR1 GTSNPN, CDR2 SVGIG (reference sequence). Written as DNA, the CDR3 is TGTGCCTGGAACAGGGACTCGCATTCACCCCTCCACTTT. Translated, it gives CAWNRDSHSPLHF.

The table lists this clone with a count of one. The genes are TRBV18 and TRBJ1-4, with D maybe TRBD1 (6 bases). The V end lost 6 bases, the J end lost 4 bases, and 18 bases lay between the germline ends. Germline V gene lookup returns CDR1 KGHSH and CDR2 LQKENI. CDR3 size: 16 residues. The CDR3 is CASSPGQFRGNEKLFF. In DNA form, the CDR3 reads TGTGCCAGCTCCCCCGGACAGTTTAGGGGTAATGAAAAACTGTTTTTT.

This rearrangement joins TRBV3-1 (or the pseudogene TRBV3-2) to TRBJ1-2, with unresolved D. V lost 2 bases, J lost 2 bases, and 9 bases lay in between. The CDR3 runs 14 residues. Germline V gives CDR1 LGHDT, CDR2 YNNKEL (reference sequence). The CDR3 coding sequence is TGTGCCAGCAGCCAAAAGGGTTCGAACTATGGCTACACCTTC. It yields the protein CASSQKGSNYGYTF.

The V call is TRBV5-1, the J call TRBJ1-2; no firm D call. Germline V gives CDR1 SGHRS, CDR2 YFSETQ. This CDR3 is built from 14 residues. V shed 1 base and J shed 2 bases, with 9 bases lying between them. The chain's CDR3 is CASSLRAGNYGYTF. For the CDR3, the DNA is TGCGCCAGCAGCTTGAGAGCAGGCAACTATGGCTACACCTTC.

The chain recombines TRBV29-1 with TRBJ2-5; 10 bases are shared with TRBD1. The CDR3 totals 13 residues. Germline V gene lookup returns CDR1 SQVTM and CDR2 ANQGSEA. Trimming at V came to 7 bases and at J to 5 bases, leaving 7 bases not matched to a gene. CDR3 DNA: TGCAGCGCCGGGACAGGGGTGGGCGAGACCCAGTACTTC. This encodes CSAGTGVGETQYF.

There are a few counts of this clone. V and J are TRBV6-2 or TRBV6-3 and TRBJ1-1; D call uncertain. The CDR3 consists of 13 residues. Germline CDR1 and CDR2: MNHEY and SVGEGT. Trimming shortened V by 4 bases and J by 0 bases, and 6 bases separated the two germline ends. The CDR3 is CASSSTVNTEAFF. The CDR3 nucleotides read TGTGCCAGCAGTTCGACCGTGAACACTGAAGCTTTCTTT.

This clone was detected only once. The genes are TRBV15 and TRBJ1-6; D gene uncertain. This CDR3 is built from 13 residues. Between the trimmed V and J ends, which lost 0 bases and 9 bases, there was a span of 6 bases. The germline gives CDR1 LNHNV, CDR2 YYDKDF (reference sequence). CDR3 sequence (DNA): TGTGCCACCAGCAGAGATAAATTTTCACCCCTCCACTTT. This sequence encodes CATSRDKFSPLHF.

This chain uses TRBV28 with TRBJ2-1; D is perhaps TRBD1 (6 bases). The germline V gene has CDR1 MDHEN and CDR2 SYDVKM. V was pared by 6 bases and J by 7 bases, with 10 bases between. This CDR3 comprises 12 residues. The CDR3 loop is CASRRTVNEQFF. The CDR3 coding sequence is TGTGCCAGCAGACGGACAGTAAATGAGCAGTTCTTC.

The chain has TRBV7-2 and TRBJ1-1, with D possibly matching TRBD1 (6 bases). Trimming cost V 3 bases and J 1 base, with 12 bases left between them. The length of the CDR3 is 15 residues. CDR1 is SGHTA, CDR2 FQGNSA, per germline. This chain's CDR3 is CASSFQGMANTEAFF. The CDR3 DNA is TGTGCCAGCAGCTTTCAGGGGATGGCGAACACTGAAGCTTTCTTT.

V gene TRBV9 combines with J gene TRBJ1-4; a possible D gene is TRBD1 (5 bases). The CDR3 is made up of 16 amino acids. Per the germline V gene, CDR1 is SGDLS and CDR2 is YYNGEE. Trimming removed 4 bases at V and 3 bases at J, with 16 bases between. CDR3 in DNA: TGTGCCAGCAGCCCCCAGGGTGGGCTGGCTAATGAAAAACTGTTTTTT. Translation gives CASSPQGGLANEKLFF. The full variable domain, in which reference TRBV9 and TRBJ1-4 provide the parts outside the CDR3, is DSGVTQTPKHLITATGQRVTLRCSPRSGDLSVYWYQQSLDQGLQFLIQYYNGEERAKGNILERFSAQQFPDLHSELNLSSLELGDSALYFCASSPQGGLANEKLFFGSGTQLSVL.

The DNA of the CDR3 is TGTGCCACCAGTGACTCATCAACGAACACCGGGGAGCTGTTTTTT. Its protein is CATSDSSTNTGELFF. This chain uses TRBV24-1 with TRBJ2-2; D remains ambiguous. CDR1 is KGHDR, CDR2 SFDVKD, per germline. The V end was cut by 4 bases, the J end by 0 bases, with 8 bases between. The CDR3 extends over 15 amino acids.

J is TRBJ2-2 and V is TRBV6-5, with TRBD1 identical over 8 bases. Germline V gene data show CDR1 as MNHEY and CDR2 as SVGAGI. V was clipped by 8 bases and J by 3 bases; unmatched bases: 5. The CDR3 consists of 14 residues. In DNA form, the CDR3 reads TGTGCCAGCTCACGACAGGGGTACACCGGGGAGCTGTTTTTT. Translating gives CASSRQGYTGELFF.

This clone has only a few counts. The J gene is TRBJ1-2, the V gene TRBV28; the match to TRBD1 covers 8 bases. Germline CDR1 is MDHEN and CDR2 is SYDVKM. The V and J ends lost 3 bases and 7 bases, in that order; junction bases with no gene match: 4. This CDR3 comprises 13 residues. The CDR3 sequence is CASSLAGGSGYTF. The CDR3 nucleotides read TGTGCCAGCAGTTTGGCAGGGGGCAGTGGCTACACCTTC.

V and J are TRBV5-1 and TRBJ2-3; D possibly uses TRBD1 or TRBD2 (5 bases each). V lost 0 bases to trimming and J lost 4 bases, with 15 bases between them. The CDR3 contains 16 residues. The V gene's germline CDR1 is SGHRS and CDR2 YFSETQ. The CDR3 sequence is CASSLVAGRGADTQYF. DNA of the CDR3: TGCGCCAGCAGCTTGGTGGCAGGGAGAGGGGCAGATACGCAGTATTTT.

The J gene is TRBJ1-6, the V gene TRBV15, with D uncertain. The V end lost 3 bases, the J end lost 8 bases, and 14 bases lay between the germline ends. The CDR3 is 15 amino acids. Germline values: CDR1 LNHNV, CDR2 YYDKDF (reference sequence). Here the CDR3 DNA reads TGTGCCACCAGCAGTGGGGAGGGAGGCTATTCACCCCTCCACTTT. Protein: CATSSGEGGYSPLHF.

The chain links TRBV28 to TRBJ1-6; D call uncertain. From germline, CDR1 is MDHEN and CDR2 SYDVKM. The CDR3 length is 12 residues. V was cut by 2 bases and J by 9 bases, with 5 bases left in between. The CDR3 nucleotides read TGTGCCAGCAGTTTAGTGGGTTCACCCCTCCACTTT. It specifies CASSLVGSPLHF.

The J gene is TRBJ1-2, the V gene TRBV28; TRBD1 agrees at 9 bases. This CDR3 has 13 residues. Germline CDR1 MDHEN, CDR2 SYDVKM. J lost 6 bases, V lost 7 bases, and 6 bases had no gene match. This CDR3 is CASTRNRGHGYTF. CDR3 bases: TGTGCCAGCACCCGGAACAGGGGGCATGGCTACACCTTC.

The V gene is TRBV2, the J gene TRBJ1-2; weak D call: TRBD1 (5 bases). V was trimmed by 3 bases and J by 2 bases, leaving 10 bases between them. The CDR3 consists of 14 residues. Germline CDR1 is SNHLY and CDR2 is FYNNEI. The CDR3 DNA reads TGTGCCAGCAGTGACCCCGGGGGGAACTATGGCTACACCTTC. Translation gives CASSDPGGNYGYTF.

The chain uses TRBV18 and TRBJ1-1, with 7 bases aligning to TRBD1. The junction had 16 bases not matched to a gene; V was cut back by 2 bases and J by 4 bases. Looked up from germline, CDR1 is KGHSH and CDR2 is LQKENI. This CDR3 region has 18 residues. CDR3 nucleotides: TGTGCCAGCTCACCAGCCTATGACAGGGAGCGGTTGGTCACTGAAGCTTTCTTT. This sequence encodes CASSPAYDRERLVTEAFF.

The chain couples TRBV7-2 to TRBJ2-5; tentatively, D is TRBD2 (6 bases). The CDR3 has 14 amino acids. Between the trimmed V and J ends, which lost 5 bases and 2 bases, there was a span of 12 bases. Per germline, CDR1 SGHTA and CDR2 FQGNSA. Here the CDR3 reads CASSHPTRQETQYF. DNA of the CDR3: TGTGCCAGCAGCCACCCGACTAGACAAGAGACCCAGTACTTC.

The V gene is TRBV2, the J gene TRBJ1-4; TRBD1 might be the D (5 bases). Trimming shortened V by 8 bases and J by 8 bases, and 21 bases separated the two germline ends. Germline-derived CDR1 and CDR2 are SNHLY and FYNNEI. This CDR3 spans 15 amino acids. The chain's CDR3 is CASGSSGGGVEKLFF. The DNA for the CDR3 is TGTGCCAGCGGGTCGAGTGGGGGAGGAGTAGAAAAACTGTTTTTT.